The 18 T cell receptor beta chains below were found in one sample sequenced in a study of early T cells in non-severe SARS-CoV-2 infection. TCRdb ran MiXCR on the 5' RACE reads and lists one entry per CDR3 protein. The sample includes about 58,000 distinct CDR3 sequences, 12% of them seen just once. The sample taken for sequencing was whole blood. The origin of the receptors is an adult who was a healthcare worker with PCR-confirmed SARS-CoV-2 infection or an uninfected control (not recorded which).

This chain uses TRBV27 with TRBJ2-1; 10 bases map to TRBD1. Trimming at V came to 0 bases and at J to 8 bases, leaving 10 bases not matched to a gene. The germline V gene has CDR1 MNHEY and CDR2 SMNVEV (reference sequence). The CDR3 length is 17 residues. The CDR3 DNA sequence: TGTGCCAGCAGTTTATCCCTGACAGGGGGCGGACGGGATGAGCAGTTCTTC. Protein: CASSLSLTGGGRDEQFF.

This clonotype is judged medium-sized. This chain connects TRBV10-2 to TRBJ1-1, with D tentatively TRBD1 (5 bases). The germline V gene encodes CDR1 WSHSY and CDR2 SAAADI. The CDR3 sequence is 14 residues long. V was cut by 6 bases and J by 3 bases, with 14 bases left in between. CDR3 region: CASSYSRVYTEAFF. CDR3 DNA: TGCGCCAGCAGCTATTCCAGGGTTTACACTGAAGCTTTCTTT.

This clonotype was recorded many times. This chain joins TRBV5-6 and TRBJ1-5, with D perhaps TRBD1 (6 bases). Per germline, CDR1 SGHDT and CDR2 YYEEEE. V was cut by 2 bases and J by 0 bases, with 12 bases left in between. The length of the CDR3 is 16 residues. The CDR3 reads CASSLRTDDSNQPQHF. CDR3 nucleotides: TGTGCCAGCAGCTTAAGGACAGACGATAGCAATCAGCCCCAGCATTTT. Variable domain in full (rest from reference TRBV5-6 and TRBJ1-5): DAGVTQSPTHLIKTRGQQVTLRCSPKSGHDTVSWYQQALGQGPQFIFQYYEEEERQRGNFPDRFSGHQFPNYSSELNVNALLLGDSALYLCASSLRTDDSNQPQHFGDGTRLSIL.

The J gene is TRBJ2-3, the V gene TRBV3-1, with 7 bases lining up with TRBD1. Trimming cost V 4 bases and J 6 bases; bases outside gene matches: 7. The CDR3 is 14 residues long. The germline gives CDR1 LGHDT, CDR2 YNNKEL (reference sequence). The CDR3 sequence: CASSPNRGLDTQYF. The CDR3 bases are TGTGCCAGCAGCCCAAACAGGGGATTGGATACGCAGTATTTT.

This rearrangement joins TRBV6-5 to TRBJ1-2; the D gene is possibly TRBD1 (6 bases). Trimming cost V 0 bases and J 8 bases, with 19 bases left between them. CDR1 is MNHEY, CDR2 SVGAGI, per germline. The CDR3 covers 16 residues. This chain's CDR3 is CASSYSKRSGVGGYTF. In DNA, the CDR3 is TGTGCCAGCAGTTACTCGAAGAGATCAGGGGTGGGCGGCTACACCTTC.

The sample holds a few counts of this clonotype. The chain combines TRBV24-1 with TRBJ2-3; 7 nucleotides match TRBD2. The CDR3 totals 15 residues. V gave up 6 bases and J gave up 2 bases; unmatched junction bases: 7. Per germline, CDR1 KGHDR and CDR2 SFDVKD. DNA for the CDR3: TGTGCCACCAGTTTGAGCGGGGACTTCACAGATACGCAGTATTTT. As protein: CATSLSGDFTDTQYF.

There are a few counts of this clonotype. V gene TRBV7-2 combines with J gene TRBJ2-7, with TRBD2 identical over 7 bases. This CDR3 comprises 12 residues. Trimming removed 5 bases from V and 6 bases from J; junction bases left unmatched: 4. Germline V CDR1 and CDR2: SGHTA, FQGNSA. The DNA for the CDR3 is TGTGCCAGCAGCCCGGGGGGTCGCGAGCAGTACTTC. Protein: CASSPGGREQYF.

This rearrangement joins TRBV7-2 to TRBJ2-1, with unresolved D. Germline V lookup: CDR1 SGHTA, CDR2 FQGNSA. V was pared by 1 base and J by 2 bases, with 6 bases between. The CDR3 loop spans 14 amino acids. CDR3 loop: CASSLVATYNEQFF. CDR3 sequence (DNA): TGTGCCAGCAGCTTAGTGGCAACCTACAATGAGCAGTTCTTC.

Many counts were recorded for this clonotype. The rearrangement links TRBV29-1 to TRBJ2-7; 8 bases fit TRBD2. Germline loops: CDR1 SQVTM, CDR2 ANQGSEA. Germline trimming cut 5 bases from V and 0 bases from J; bases unmatched to any gene: 9. This CDR3 has 15 residues. The CDR3 spells CSVSHGGGSSYEQYF. In DNA form, the CDR3 reads TGCAGCGTTAGTCACGGGGGGGGCTCCTCCTACGAGCAGTACTTC.

This clonotype was seen a few times. An end of the junction does not agree with germline; a read error may underlie this. V is TRBV7-9 and J is TRBJ2-6, with TRBD2 matching over 10 bases. The V gene's germline CDR1 is SEHNR and CDR2 FQNEAQ (reference sequence). The CDR3 length is 16 residues. The CDR3 nucleotides read TGTGCCAGCAGCCTAGCGGGAGCCCTTGGGGCCAACGTCCTGACTTTC. The encoded protein is CASSLAGALGANVLTF.

This clonotype came up many times. V gene TRBV28 combines with J gene TRBJ2-7; 7 bases are shared with TRBD1. The CDR3 loop spans 12 amino acids. The J segment lost 4 bases and the V segment lost 7 bases, leaving 4 bases of the junction unmatched. Germline lookup yields CDR1 MDHEN and CDR2 SYDVKM. DNA of the CDR3: TGTGCCAGCACCGCACAGGGGTACGAGCAGTACTTC. Amino acids: CASTAQGYEQYF.

This clonotype was detected many times. V gene TRBV10-2 combines with J gene TRBJ2-2, with D uncertain. V was cut by 2 bases and J by 5 bases, with 12 bases left in between. There are 15 residues in the CDR3. Germline CDR1 is WSHSY and CDR2 is SAAADI. Here the CDR3 reads CASSEGRLVTGELFF. Here the CDR3 DNA reads TGCGCCAGCAGTGAGGGACGGCTGGTAACCGGGGAGCTGTTTTTT.

This clonotype occurred many times. The CDR3 DNA reads as TGTGCCAGCAGTGATCAAGACACCGGGGAGCTGTTTTTT. It encodes CASSDQDTGELFF. The chain links TRBV6-4 to TRBJ2-2, with no clear D. Germline CDR1 is MRHNA and CDR2 is SNTAGT. The CDR3 spans 13 residues. Trimming shortened V by 3 bases and J by 3 bases, and 5 bases separated the two germline ends.

This clonotype was counted only a few times. The chain has TRBV20-1 and TRBJ2-7; 7 nucleotides align to TRBD1. V lost 5 bases, J lost 3 bases, and 4 bases stayed unmatched. Germline V CDR1 and CDR2: DFQATT, SNEGSKA (reference sequence). The CDR3 length is 12 residues. The CDR3 sequence: CSASQGNYEQYF. The CDR3 DNA follows: TGCAGTGCTTCACAGGGGAACTACGAGCAGTACTTC.

This chain links TRBV10-3 with TRBJ1-1, with 7 bases that match TRBD1. V shed 8 bases, J shed 0 bases, and the junction held 9 bases outside the gene matches. The CDR3 contains 15 residues. Germline values: CDR1 ENHRY, CDR2 SYGVKD. The CDR3 is CAISRQGLLNTEAFF. The CDR3 DNA follows: TGTGCCATCTCCCGACAGGGATTACTGAACACTGAAGCTTTCTTT.

The table lists this clonotype with a few counts. The chain recombines TRBV28 with TRBJ1-5; D is undetermined. Trimming left V 4 bases short and J 0 bases short, with 10 bases between. Germline CDR1 reads MDHEN; CDR2 reads SYDVKM. The CDR3 length is 15 residues. The CDR3 is CASSSAAYSNQPQHF. CDR3 DNA: TGTGCCAGCAGTTCGGCGGCATATAGCAATCAGCCCCAGCATTTT.

The chain couples TRBV20-1 to TRBJ2-7; TRBD1 aligns across 12 bases. CDR3 size: 15 residues. Per germline, CDR1 DFQATT and CDR2 SNEGSKA (reference sequence). With 5 bases clipped from V and 2 bases from J, the junction kept 7 bases outside the gene matches. The CDR3 DNA reads TGCAGTGCTCAAGGCCGGGACAGGGGGCCCTACGAGCAGTACTTC. It specifies CSAQGRDRGPYEQYF.

This rearrangement joins TRBV5-1 to TRBJ1-2; D ambiguous. CDR3 length: 15 amino acids. Germline values: CDR1 SGHRS, CDR2 YFSETQ. Trimming took off 6 bases at V and 6 bases at J, with 21 bases between the two ends. CDR3 sequence reads: CASTPVGSGRHGYTF. CDR3 DNA sequence: TGCGCCAGCACCCCGGTCGGGTCGGGGAGGCATGGCTACACCTTC.